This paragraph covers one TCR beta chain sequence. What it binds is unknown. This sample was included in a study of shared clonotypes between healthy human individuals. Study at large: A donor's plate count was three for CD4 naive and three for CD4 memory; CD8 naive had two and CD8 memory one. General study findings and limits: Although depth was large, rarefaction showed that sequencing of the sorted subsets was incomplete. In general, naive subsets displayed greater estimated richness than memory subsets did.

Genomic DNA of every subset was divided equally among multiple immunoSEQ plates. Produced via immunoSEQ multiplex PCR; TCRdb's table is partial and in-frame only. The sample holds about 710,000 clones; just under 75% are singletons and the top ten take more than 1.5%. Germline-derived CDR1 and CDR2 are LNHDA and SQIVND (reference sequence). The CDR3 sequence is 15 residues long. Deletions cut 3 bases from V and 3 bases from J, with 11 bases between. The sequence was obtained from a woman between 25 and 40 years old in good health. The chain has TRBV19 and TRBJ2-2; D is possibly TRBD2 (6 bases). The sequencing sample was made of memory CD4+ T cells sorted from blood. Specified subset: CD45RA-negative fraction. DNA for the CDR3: TGTGCCAGTAGTATTAGCGGAGCCTACACCGGGGAGCTGTTTTTT. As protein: CASSISGAYTGELFF.